What follows are 14 T cell receptor beta chains derived from one specimen sequenced in a study of T-cell reconstitution after alpha-beta-depleted transplantation in children. The TCRbeta library incorporated unique molecular identifiers. TCRdb re-analysed the PCR reads in MiXCR, keeping a single row per CDR3 protein. The data show about 540,000 distinct CDR3 sequences, with roughly 18% seen just once and 3.3% held by the top ten. Sample: PBMCs from the stem cell graft donor, taken from the stem cell graft. The receptor source for this set is a human donor who donated a stem cell graft to a child with acute lymphoblastic leukemia.

This chain uses TRBV7-9 with TRBJ2-1; 12 bases are a match to TRBD2. Trimming cost V 2 bases and J 5 bases; bases outside gene matches: 7. This CDR3 region has 17 residues. The V gene's germline CDR1 is SEHNR and CDR2 FQNEAQ (reference sequence). CDR3 loop: CASSLTFLAGGNNEQFF. As DNA, the CDR3 is TGTGCCAGCAGCTTAACCTTCCTAGCGGGAGGGAACAATGAGCAGTTCTTC.

This clonotype was picked up a small number of times. V usage is TRBV4-1 and J usage is TRBJ2-1; possibly TRBD2 for D (5 bases). Germline CDR1 reads MGHRA; CDR2 reads YSYEKL. The ends were cut back, 3 bases at V and 0 bases at J, with 12 bases in the middle. CDR3 length: 16 residues. The CDR3 protein is CASSHIALSSYNEQFF. CDR3 nucleotide sequence: TGCGCCAGCAGCCATATAGCGTTGAGCTCCTACAATGAGCAGTTCTTC.

This clonotype has more than one count but fewer than ten. The chain recombines TRBV14 with TRBJ1-6; 7 positions agree with TRBD1. The germline CDR1 and CDR2 sequences are SGHDN and FVKESK. This CDR3 spans 15 amino acids. The ends lost 2 bases at V and 7 bases at J; junction bases unmatched: 5. CDR3 protein: CASSQHQGVNSPLHF. The CDR3 nucleotides are TGTGCCAGCAGCCAACACCAGGGGGTGAATTCACCCCTCCACTTT.

This clonotype is a singleton in its sample. V usage is TRBV6-1 and J usage is TRBJ1-1; D unclear. Trimming pared 2 bases from V and 2 bases from J, leaving 18 bases between. CDR3 length equals 17 residues. Germline-derived CDR1 and CDR2 are MNHNS and SASEGT. The CDR3 sequence is CASSELGPLSYNTEAFF. CDR3 coding DNA: TGTGCCAGCAGTGAATTGGGTCCGCTGAGCTATAACACTGAAGCTTTCTTT.

This clonotype was seen only a few times. The J gene is TRBJ2-3, the V gene TRBV7-3, with no clear D. There are 13 residues in the CDR3. Trimming took off 4 bases at V and 4 bases at J, with 9 bases between the two ends. Per germline, CDR1 SGHTA and CDR2 FQGTGA. In DNA, the CDR3 is TGTGCCAGCAGCTCCGTGTCGGCAGATACGCAGTATTTT. Protein: CASSSVSADTQYF.

A few counts support this clonotype. V usage is TRBV7-9 and J usage is TRBJ1-2, with D possibly TRBD1 on 5 matching bases. The CDR3 extends over 15 amino acids. Trimming stripped 5 bases from V and 3 bases from J, with 16 bases between. Germline assignment: CDR1 SEHNR and CDR2 FQNEAQ (reference sequence). CDR3 nucleotide sequence: TGTGCCAGCAGCCCCCCGGTGGGGGGGGACTATGGCTACACCTTC. Translated, it gives CASSPPVGGDYGYTF.

V usage is TRBV20-1 and J usage is TRBJ2-5, with D perhaps TRBD1 (5 bases). The CDR3 is 12 amino acids. V lost 3 bases and J lost 3, with 8 bases in between. Per the germline V gene, CDR1 is DFQATT and CDR2 is SNEGSKA (reference sequence). For the CDR3, the DNA is TGCAGTGCTAGCGTCAGGGAAGAGACCCAGTACTTC. As protein: CSASVREETQYF.

J is TRBJ2-1 and V is TRBV7-3; D is ambiguous. The V and J ends lost 2 bases and 6 bases respectively, with 17 bases between them. Germline CDR1 is SGHTA and CDR2 is FQGTGA. The CDR3 extends over 16 amino acids. CDR3 DNA sequence: TGTGCCAGCAGCTTAGCGTATGCTCCTTACTTCAATGAGCAGTTCTTC. It codes for CASSLAYAPYFNEQFF.

There are a few counts of this clonotype. The chain joins TRBV3-1 to TRBJ2-5; 11 bases line up with TRBD1. Germline loops: CDR1 LGHDT, CDR2 YNNKEL (reference sequence). Germline trimming cut 4 bases from V and 2 bases from J; bases unmatched to any gene: 3. This CDR3 region has 15 residues. This chain's CDR3 is CASSRRDRGQETQYF. CDR3 coding DNA: TGTGCCAGCAGCCGACGGGACAGGGGGCAAGAGACCCAGTACTTC.

This chain uses TRBV6-1 with TRBJ1-2; 8 positions agree with TRBD1. Germline-derived CDR1 and CDR2 are MNHNS and SASEGT. CDR3 size: 16 residues. V dropped 6 bases and J dropped 8; count of bases not matched to a gene: 17. CDR3 bases: TGTGCCAGCAGGACAGGGGCCGGGGGTACTAGGAGGGGCTACACCTTC. Translating it yields CASRTGAGGTRRGYTF.

This clonotype has a handful of counts. The chain has TRBV29-1 and TRBJ2-1; the match to TRBD1 covers 8 bases. The germline gives CDR1 SQVTM, CDR2 ANQGSEA. V was pared by 7 bases and J by 2 bases, with 7 bases of the junction left unmatched. This CDR3 has 14 amino acids. CDR3 region: CSAMGQVTYNEQFF. The CDR3 DNA sequence: TGCAGCGCCATGGGACAGGTTACCTACAATGAGCAGTTCTTC.

V gene TRBV29-1 combines with J gene TRBJ2-7; 8 bases agree with TRBD1. Looked up from germline, CDR1 is SQVTM and CDR2 is ANQGSEA. The CDR3 loop spans 13 amino acids. With V trimmed by 3 bases and J by 3 bases, 4 bases remained unmatched. The CDR3 DNA sequence: TGCAGCGTTGAGCGACAGGGGCGCTACGAGCAGTACTTC. Amino acid sequence: CSVERQGRYEQYF.

The V gene is TRBV7-2, the J gene TRBJ2-3; 8 bases are shared with TRBD2. The CDR3 runs to 13 residues. CDR1 and CDR2 from the germline V gene are SGHTA and FQGNSA. The ends lost 7 bases at V and 5 bases at J; junction bases unmatched: 5. The DNA of the CDR3 is TGTGCCAGCACGGGAGGGCTTGAAGATACGCAGTATTTT. Protein sequence: CASTGGLEDTQYF.

The chain carries TRBV7-3 and TRBJ2-1; D gene ambiguous. The V end was cut by 5 bases, the J end by 10 bases, with 9 bases between. Per germline, CDR1 SGHTA and CDR2 FQGTGA. The CDR3 extends over 11 amino acids. CDR3 protein: CASSGQGEQFF. CDR3 nucleotides: TGTGCCAGCAGCGGGCAAGGGGAGCAGTTCTTC. Complete variable domain (other parts from reference TRBV7-3 and TRBJ2-1): GAGVSQTPSNKVTEKGKYVELRCDPISGHTALYWYRQSLGQGPEFLIYFQGTGAADDSGLPNDRFFAVRPEGSVSTLKIQRTERGDSAVYLCASSGQGEQFFGPGTRLTVL.